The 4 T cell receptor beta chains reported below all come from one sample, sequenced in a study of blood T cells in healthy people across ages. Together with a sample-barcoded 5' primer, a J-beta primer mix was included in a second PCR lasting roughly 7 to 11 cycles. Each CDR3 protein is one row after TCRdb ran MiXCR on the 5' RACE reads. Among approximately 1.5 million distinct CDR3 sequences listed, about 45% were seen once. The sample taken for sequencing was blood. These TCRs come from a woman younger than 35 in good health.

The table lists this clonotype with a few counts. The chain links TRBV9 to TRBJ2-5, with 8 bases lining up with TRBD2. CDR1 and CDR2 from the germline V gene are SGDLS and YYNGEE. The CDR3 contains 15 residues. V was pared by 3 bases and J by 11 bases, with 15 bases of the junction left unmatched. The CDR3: CASSALAGLYNEQYF. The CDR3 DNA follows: TGTGCCAGCAGCGCCTTAGCGGGGCTTTACAATGAGCAGTACTTC.

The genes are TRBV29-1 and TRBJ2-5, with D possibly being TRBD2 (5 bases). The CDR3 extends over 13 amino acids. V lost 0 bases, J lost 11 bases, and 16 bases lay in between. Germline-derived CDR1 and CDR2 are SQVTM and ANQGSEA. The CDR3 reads CSVEDRASNEQYF. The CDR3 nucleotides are TGCAGCGTTGAAGATCGGGCTAGCAATGAGCAGTACTTC.

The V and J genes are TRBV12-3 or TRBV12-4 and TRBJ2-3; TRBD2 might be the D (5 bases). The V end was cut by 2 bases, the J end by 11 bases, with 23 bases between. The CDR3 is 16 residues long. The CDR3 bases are TGTGCCAGCAGTTTAAGTCGGTCACCGGGGATTATAGGGCAGTATTTT. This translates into CASSLSRSPGIIGQYF.

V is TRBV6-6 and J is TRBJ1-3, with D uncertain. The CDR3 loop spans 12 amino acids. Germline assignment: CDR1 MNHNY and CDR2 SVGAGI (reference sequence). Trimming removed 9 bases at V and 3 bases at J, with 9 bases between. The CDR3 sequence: CASLAGGNTIYF. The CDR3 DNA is TGTGCCAGTCTCGCCGGTGGAAACACCATATATTTT.